This entry lists 17 T cell receptor beta chains sequenced from one sample in a study of blood T cell repertoires in COVID-19. Profiled with immunoSEQ multiplex PCR; TCRdb holds only in-frame clones, not every one. The table shows 350,000 to 400,000 clones, with roughly 84% occurring only once. The sequencing input was PBMCs or T cells enriched from blood (not recorded which). The receptors were sampled from a woman in her 30s who had recovered from COVID-19.

V gene TRBV3-1 (or the pseudogene TRBV3-2) combines with J gene TRBJ1-4; the match to TRBD1 covers 7 bases. Germline CDR1 and CDR2: LGHDT and YNNKEL (reference sequence). There are 14 residues in the CDR3. Trimming at V came to 4 bases and at J to 6 bases, leaving 5 bases not matched to a gene. The CDR3 loop reads CASSPRRGDEKLFF. CDR3 nucleotide sequence: TGTGCCAGCAGCCCCCGCAGGGGGGATGAAAAACTGTTTTTT.

The table lists this clone with a count of one. The chain combines TRBV27 with TRBJ2-1, with 11 bases fitting TRBD1. J was trimmed by 10 bases and V by 7 bases; bases with no gene match: 6. The CDR3 covers 13 residues. Germline V gene sequence: CDR1 MNHEY, CDR2 SMNVEV (reference sequence). The CDR3 region has the DNA TGTGCCAGCACACTTCGGACAGGGGGCGAGCAGTTCTTC. It is translated as CASTLRTGGEQFF.

CDR3 loop: CASSSTGARREQYF. The CDR3 region has the DNA TGTGCCAGTTCTTCCACAGGGGCCCGAAGGGAGCAGTACTTC. The V gene is TRBV19, the J gene TRBJ2-7, with 7 bases matching TRBD1. Germline V gene sequence: CDR1 LNHDA, CDR2 SQIVND (reference sequence). After removal of 8 bases from V and 7 bases from J, the junction contained 14 bases not matched to a gene. The CDR3 runs to 14 residues.

This rearrangement joins TRBV27 to TRBJ2-7; TRBD1 matches at 9 bases. This CDR3 contains 15 residues. V lost 5 bases to trimming and J lost 5 bases; unmatched junction nucleotides: 10. CDR1 and CDR2 from the germline V gene are MNHEY and SMNVEV (reference sequence). This chain's CDR3 is CASSIPGTGFHEQYF. The CDR3 nucleotides read TGTGCCAGCAGTATCCCCGGGACAGGGTTCCACGAGCAGTACTTC.

V gene TRBV6-5 combines with J gene TRBJ1-2; 9 bases align to TRBD1. CDR3 length: 14 residues. Looked up from germline, CDR1 is MNHEY and CDR2 is SVGAGI. J was trimmed by 4 bases and V by 5 bases; bases with no gene match: 5. The CDR3 region has the DNA TGTGCCAGCAGTAACAGGGGGCTCTTCTATGGCTACACCTTC. Its protein product is CASSNRGLFYGYTF.

The chain carries TRBV15 and TRBJ2-2; D is possibly TRBD2 (6 bases). This CDR3 region has 15 residues. The V and J ends lost 5 bases and 6 bases respectively, with 16 bases between them. Per germline, CDR1 LNHNV and CDR2 YYDKDF (reference sequence). CDR3 loop: CATSPARGWAGELFF. DNA for the CDR3: TGTGCCACCAGCCCGGCGCGGGGTTGGGCCGGGGAGCTGTTTTTT.

The chain combines TRBV28 with TRBJ2-1; 8 positions agree with TRBD2. Germline CDR1 reads MDHEN; CDR2 reads SYDVKM. V was pared by 3 bases and J by 6 bases, with 7 bases of the junction left unmatched. The length of the CDR3 is 15 residues. The CDR3 sequence: CASSFPGRGSNEQFF. The CDR3 coding sequence is TGTGCCAGCAGTTTCCCCGGGAGGGGGTCCAATGAGCAGTTCTTC. Full variable domain (outside the CDR3, taken from reference TRBV28 and TRBJ2-1): DVKVTQSSRYLVKRTGEKVFLECVQDMDHENMFWYRQDPGLGLRLIYFSYDVKMKEKGDIPEGYSVSREKKERFSLILESASTNQTSMYLCASSFPGRGSNEQFFGPGTRLTVL.

The chain combines TRBV6-5 with TRBJ1-3; D is undetermined. The CDR3 contains 15 residues. CDR1 MNHEY and CDR2 SVGAGI come from the germline V gene. V gave up 6 bases and J gave up 0 bases, with 12 bases separating them. The CDR3 bases are TGTGCCAGCAGGGAGGGCTCGAGCTCTGGAAACACCATATATTTT. It specifies CASREGSSSGNTIYF.

The chain uses TRBV3-1 (or the pseudogene TRBV3-2) and TRBJ1-3; D is uncertain. CDR3 length equals 15 residues. Trimming pared 0 bases from V and 0 bases from J, leaving 6 bases between. Germline assignment: CDR1 LGHDT and CDR2 YNNKEL (reference sequence). In nucleotides, the CDR3 is TGTGCCAGCAGCCAAGACCCGAGCTCTGGAAACACCATATATTTT. Translated, it gives CASSQDPSSGNTIYF.

J is TRBJ2-5 and V is TRBV6-5; perhaps TRBD1 as D (6 bases). V gave up 0 bases and J gave up 5 bases, with 13 bases separating them. This CDR3 is 15 amino acids long. Germline CDR1 reads MNHEY; CDR2 reads SVGAGI. Here the CDR3 DNA reads TGTGCCAGCAGTTACTCTCAGGGAACAGGGGAGACCCAGTACTTC. Translating it yields CASSYSQGTGETQYF.

The chain is built from TRBV19 and TRBJ1-5; 9 bases are a match to TRBD1. Germline lookup yields CDR1 LNHDA and CDR2 SQIVND (reference sequence). The CDR3 has 16 residues. J lost 4 bases, V lost 5 bases, and 9 bases had no gene match. The DNA for the CDR3 is TGTGCCAGTAGTTCCGCACAGGGGGCAAGGAATCAGCCCCAGCATTTT. Residues: CASSSAQGARNQPQHF.

The chain joins TRBV5-8 to TRBJ1-2, with 8 bases aligning to TRBD1. V lost 4 bases and J lost 4; bases outside the gene matches: 3. The CDR3 consists of 13 residues. Per germline, CDR1 SGHTS and CDR2 YDEGEE. CDR3 sequence: CASSPDRGYGYTF. Written as DNA, the CDR3 is TGTGCCAGCAGCCCTGACAGGGGCTATGGCTACACCTTC.

This clone has only a few counts. The gene calls are TRBV28 and TRBJ1-3; the D gene is possibly TRBD1 (5 bases). Germline V gene data show CDR1 as MDHEN and CDR2 as SYDVKM. V was cut by 3 bases and J by 0 bases, with 9 bases left in between. The CDR3 is 15 amino acids. The CDR3 coding sequence is TGTGCCAGCAGTTTCAGGACAAGCTCTGGAAACACCATATATTTT. Its protein is CASSFRTSSGNTIYF.

This chain's CDR3 is CASSLQGARETQYF. CDR3 sequence (DNA): TGCGCCAGCAGCTTGCAGGGGGCGAGAGAGACCCAGTACTTC. V usage is TRBV5-1 and J usage is TRBJ2-5; 8 bases are a match to TRBD1. In germline, CDR1 is SGHRS, CDR2 YFSETQ. J lost 4 bases, V lost 1 base, and 3 bases had no gene match. The CDR3 sequence is 14 residues long.

This clone came up once. The rearrangement links TRBV30 to TRBJ2-2; TRBD2 might be the D (7 bases). This CDR3 spans 15 amino acids. CDR1 and CDR2 (germline): GTSNPN, SVGIG (reference sequence). With 6 bases removed from V and 0 bases from J, the gap between germline ends came to 14 bases. DNA for the CDR3: TGTGCCTGTTTTGGCGGGGGCGCGAACACCGGGGAGCTGTTTTTT. Translation gives CACFGGGANTGELFF.

V is TRBV25-1 and J is TRBJ1-2; D remains unclear. V was clipped by 3 bases and J by 1 base, with 6 bases between them. The V gene's germline CDR1 is MGHDK and CDR2 SYGVNS. This CDR3 has 13 residues. CDR3 bases: TGTGCCAGCAGTGATAACAGTAACTATGGCTACACCTTC. Its protein product is CASSDNSNYGYTF.

This clone showed up many times. This rearrangement joins TRBV2 to TRBJ2-5; TRBD1 matches at 7 bases. Germline assignment: CDR1 SNHLY and CDR2 FYNNEI. The CDR3 sequence is 16 residues long. The V and J ends lost 4 bases and 0 bases, in that order; junction bases with no gene match: 8. CDR3 nucleotide sequence: TGTGCCAGCAGTGGCCGGGACAGTGGTTACCAAGAGACCCAGTACTTC. It encodes CASSGRDSGYQETQYF.